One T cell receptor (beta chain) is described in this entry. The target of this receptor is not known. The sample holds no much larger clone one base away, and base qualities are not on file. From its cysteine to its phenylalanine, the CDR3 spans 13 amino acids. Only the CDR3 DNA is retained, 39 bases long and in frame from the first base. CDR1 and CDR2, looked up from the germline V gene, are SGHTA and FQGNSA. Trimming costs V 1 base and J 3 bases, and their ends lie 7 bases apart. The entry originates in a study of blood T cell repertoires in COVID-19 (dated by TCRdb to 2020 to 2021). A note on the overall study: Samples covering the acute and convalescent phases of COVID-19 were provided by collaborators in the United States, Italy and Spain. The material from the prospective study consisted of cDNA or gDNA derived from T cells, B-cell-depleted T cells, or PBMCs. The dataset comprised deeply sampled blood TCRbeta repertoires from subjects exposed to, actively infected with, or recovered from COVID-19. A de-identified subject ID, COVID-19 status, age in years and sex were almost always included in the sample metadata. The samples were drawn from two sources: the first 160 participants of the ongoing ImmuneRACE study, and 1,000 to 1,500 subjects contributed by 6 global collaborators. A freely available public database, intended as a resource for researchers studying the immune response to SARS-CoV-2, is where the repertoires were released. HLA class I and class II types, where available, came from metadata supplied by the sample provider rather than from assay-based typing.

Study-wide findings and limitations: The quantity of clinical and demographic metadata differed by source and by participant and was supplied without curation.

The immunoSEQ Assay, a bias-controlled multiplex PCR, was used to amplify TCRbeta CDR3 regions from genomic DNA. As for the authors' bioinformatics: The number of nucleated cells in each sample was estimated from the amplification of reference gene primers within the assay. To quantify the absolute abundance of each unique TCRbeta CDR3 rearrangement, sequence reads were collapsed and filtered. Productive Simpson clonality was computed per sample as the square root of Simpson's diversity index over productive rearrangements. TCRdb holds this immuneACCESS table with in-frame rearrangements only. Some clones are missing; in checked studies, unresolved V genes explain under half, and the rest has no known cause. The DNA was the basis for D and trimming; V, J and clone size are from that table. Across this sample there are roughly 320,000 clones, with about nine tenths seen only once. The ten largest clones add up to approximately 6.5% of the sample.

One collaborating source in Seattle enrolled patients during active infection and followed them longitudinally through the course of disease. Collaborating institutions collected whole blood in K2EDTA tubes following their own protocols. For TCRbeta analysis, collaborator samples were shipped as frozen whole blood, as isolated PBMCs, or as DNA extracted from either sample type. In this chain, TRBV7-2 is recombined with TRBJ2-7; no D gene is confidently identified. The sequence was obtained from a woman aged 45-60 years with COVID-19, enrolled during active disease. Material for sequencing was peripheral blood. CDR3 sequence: CASSLVHIYEQYF. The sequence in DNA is TGTGCCAGCAGCTTAGTACACATCTACGAGCAGTACTTC.